This entry lists 12 T cell receptor beta chains sequenced from one sample in a study of CD8 T cell repertoires and HIV-1 epitope variants (dated by TCRdb to 2020 to 2022). Library generation was performed with the immunoSEQ multiplex PCR assay. TCRdb's version of the immuneACCESS table is confined to in-frame rearrangements and falls short of the full clone set. An unresolved V gene accounts for under half of the shortfall where checked; the remainder is of unknown origin. In this sample the table shows 90,000 or so clones, 70% to 75% of which occur a single time. Of the sample, about 26% falls within the top ten clones. The sequenced material came from uncultured baseline CD8+ T cells from peripheral blood mononuclear cells (PBMCs). These receptor sequences come from a male donor with HIV.

The table lists this clone with many counts. The chain couples TRBV2 to TRBJ2-4, with D uncertain. The CDR3 sequence is 16 residues long. Germline V gene lookup returns CDR1 SNHLY and CDR2 FYNNEI. Deletions cut 3 bases from V and 8 bases from J, with 20 bases between. CDR3 protein: CASSDGFGPRMDIQYF. In nucleotides, the CDR3 is TGTGCCAGCAGTGATGGATTTGGCCCCCGGATGGACATTCAGTACTTC.

This clone was recorded only once. The rearrangement uses TRBV27 and TRBJ1-5; no clear D. CDR3 length equals 15 residues. The germline CDR1 and CDR2 sequences are MNHEY and SMNVEV (reference sequence). Trimming pared 8 bases from V and 5 bases from J, leaving 19 bases between. DNA of the CDR3: TGTGCCAGCGGGGAGCTTGGGAACAGCTATCAGCCCCAGCATTTT. This encodes CASGELGNSYQPQHF.

This clone was detected a few times. The chain carries TRBV19 and TRBJ1-2; TRBD1 agrees at 9 bases. Looked up from germline, CDR1 is LNHDA and CDR2 is SQIVND (reference sequence). The CDR3 sequence is 15 residues long. Trimming at V came to 4 bases and at J to 2 bases, leaving 5 bases not matched to a gene. The CDR3 is CASSTQGQGNYGYTF. In nucleotides, the CDR3 is TGTGCCAGTAGTACCCAAGGACAGGGGAACTATGGCTACACCTTC.

This chain connects TRBV5-6 to TRBJ2-7, with 8 bases aligning to TRBD2. The CDR3 has 13 amino acids. V lost 4 bases to trimming and J lost 4 bases; unmatched junction nucleotides: 4. The germline V gene has CDR1 SGHDT and CDR2 YYEEEE. CDR3 in amino acids: CASSNGGVYEQYF. The DNA for the CDR3 is TGTGCCAGCAGCAACGGGGGGGTATACGAGCAGTACTTC.

The rearrangement uses TRBV5-4 and TRBJ2-5; D ambiguous. Germline V lookup: CDR1 SGHNT, CDR2 YYREEE (reference sequence). This CDR3 region has 14 residues. V lost 0 bases and J lost 2, with 8 bases in between. The CDR3 DNA reads TGTGCCAGCAGCTTGGGAGACACTCAAGAGACCCAGTACTTC. As protein: CASSLGDTQETQYF. Supplemented by reference TRBV5-4 and TRBJ2-5, the full variable domain reads ETGVTQSPTHLIKTRGQQVTLRCSSQSGHNTVSWYQQALGQGPQFIFQYYREEENGRGNFPPRFSGLQFPNYSSELNVNALELDDSALYLCASSLGDTQETQYFGPGTRLLVL.

The sample holds a few counts of this clone. The V call is TRBV28, the J call TRBJ1-5; 10 bases line up with TRBD1. CDR1 and CDR2 (germline): MDHEN, SYDVKM. This CDR3 contains 16 residues. V shed 3 bases and J 5 bases; nucleotides not matched to a gene: 7. DNA for the CDR3: TGTGCCAGCAGTTTCCTTACCGGGACAGGGGATCAGCCCCAGCATTTT. Its protein product is CASSFLTGTGDQPQHF. Variable domain in full (rest from reference TRBV28 and TRBJ1-5): DVKVTQSSRYLVKRTGEKVFLECVQDMDHENMFWYRQDPGLGLRLIYFSYDVKMKEKGDIPEGYSVSREKKERFSLILESASTNQTSMYLCASSFLTGTGDQPQHFGDGTRLSIL.

The CDR3 here is CASSSTPAYNEQFF. DNA of the CDR3: TGTGCCAGCAGCTCGACGCCGGCCTACAATGAGCAGTTCTTC. The rearrangement links TRBV27 to TRBJ2-1; D is uncertain. CDR3 length equals 14 residues. The germline V and J ends were trimmed by 6 bases and 2 bases, with 11 bases remaining between them. Germline values: CDR1 MNHEY, CDR2 SMNVEV (reference sequence).

The chain recombines TRBV7-2 with TRBJ1-5, with 8 bases that match TRBD1. The CDR3 loop spans 15 amino acids. Germline loops: CDR1 SGHTA, CDR2 FQGNSA. The V gene end was trimmed by 1 base and the J gene end by 7 bases; junction bases not matched to a gene: 6. For the CDR3, the DNA is TGTGCCAGCAGCTTAGATGGACAGGGTAGCCAGCCCCAGCATTTT. This sequence encodes CASSLDGQGSQPQHF. The full variable domain, with the rest looked up from reference TRBV7-2 and TRBJ1-5, is GAGVSQSPSNKVTEKGKDVELRCDPISGHTALYWYRQSLGQGLEFLIYFQGNSAPDKSGLPSDRFSAERTGGSVSTLTIQRTQQEDSAVYLCASSLDGQGSQPQHFGDGTRLSIL.

The chain links TRBV4-1 to TRBJ2-2; 7 bases map to TRBD1. Looked up from germline, CDR1 is MGHRA and CDR2 is YSYEKL. V lost 1 base, J lost 0 bases, and 14 bases stayed unmatched. CDR3 size: 20 residues. The CDR3 region has the DNA TGCGCCAGCAGCCAAGTATGGGATACAGGGGTTAGTTCGAACACCGGGGAGCTGTTTTTT. Protein product: CASSQVWDTGVSSNTGELFF.

In its sample, this clone was seen once. V usage is TRBV6-6 and J usage is TRBJ1-3; TRBD1 aligns across 7 bases. Unmatched junction bases numbered 5, after V lost 8 bases and J lost 4 bases. This CDR3 contains 13 residues. The germline gives CDR1 MNHNY, CDR2 SVGAGI (reference sequence). The CDR3 nucleotides read TGTGCCAGCGGGGGACAGTTCGGAAACACCATATATTTT. This codes for CASGGQFGNTIYF.

This rearrangement joins TRBV5-1 to TRBJ1-2; maybe TRBD1 (6 bases). The V end lost 0 bases, the J end lost 0 bases, and 9 bases lay between the germline ends. The CDR3 covers 15 residues. Germline V gene sequence: CDR1 SGHRS, CDR2 YFSETQ. CDR3: CASSLGTVTNYGYTF. CDR3 nucleotide sequence: TGCGCCAGCAGCTTGGGGACAGTGACTAACTATGGCTACACCTTC.

This sequence joins TRBV5-6 and TRBJ2-5; 8 bases align to TRBD1. The V and J ends lost 1 base and 6 bases, in that order; junction bases with no gene match: 2. From germline, CDR1 is SGHDT and CDR2 YYEEEE. This CDR3 spans 13 amino acids. Written as DNA, the CDR3 is TGTGCCAGCAGCTTGCGGGACAGGCAGACCCAGTACTTC. Its translation: CASSLRDRQTQYF.